This T cell receptor beta chain stems from a study of cytomegalovirus exposure and HLA in healthy donors. General study results and limits: Several of the most significant clusters were apparently associated with common viral pathogens in a later analysis.

A word on this clone: Its antigen is still unknown.

The germline CDR1 and CDR2 sequences are SGHAT and FQNNGV. The CDR3 is 15 amino acids. The J segment lost 7 bases and the V segment lost 6 bases, leaving 14 bases of the junction unmatched. PCR involved 60 Vbeta and 13 Jbeta primers. Clones were read by immunoSEQ multiplex PCR, and TCRdb kept only the in-frame ones, dropping some. The table shows tens of thousands of clones, with 65% to 70% occurring only once. This rearrangement joins TRBV11-2 to TRBJ2-7; 8 nucleotides line up with TRBD2. The sequencing sample was made of PBMCs. This receptor was obtained from a male donor in good health and CMV-seropositive. This CDR3 is CASRKTGLGVREQYF. The CDR3 DNA reads as TGTGCCAGCAGAAAGACGGGACTAGGCGTGAGAGAGCAGTACTTC.